A single sample gave rise to the 16 T cell receptor gamma chains below, sequenced in a study of Vδ1+ human thymocytes (dated by TCRdb to 2016 to 2019). Summary of the overall study and its limitations: Thymic TRG and TRD repertoires appeared highly polyclonal with Gaussian CDR3 length distributions, unlike oligoclonal peripheral blood repertoires.

These receptors are not linked to any known antigen. The instrument given in TCRdb is Illumina MiSeq. RNA extraction was carried out with the RNeasy mini kit, and reverse transcription was then done using Superscript III. To generate the CDR3 amplicons, a multiplex PCR was run using pooled V-gene forward primers together with a constant-region reverse primer that carried Illumina adaptor overhangs. In TCRdb, clones were called once more from the public reads by CATT, and rows of identical DNA were later combined. Within this sample are some 37,000 gamma-chain clones, with over 20% of them counted one time only. Together, the top ten hold about 2% of the sample. Sequencing used Vdelta1+ gamma-delta thymocytes from the thymus. The cell subset or site label here, explained by the study, means: FACS-sorted CD3+ TCRalphabeta- TCRVdelta1+ TCRVdelta2- thymocytes. These receptors came from a girl less than two years old who had congenital heart surgery.

A note on this clone: The junction shows a germline mismatch at one end, possibly a read error. Other DNA sequences in the same sample also yield this CDR3. The genes are TRGV3 and TRGJP2. CDR1 and CDR2 (germline): VTNTFY, YDVSTARD (reference sequence). This CDR3 has 15 residues. The CDR3 protein is CATWDRSSSDWIKTF. CDR3 in DNA: TGTGCCACCTGGGACAGGTCGAGTAGCGATTGGATCAAGACGTTT.

The V gene is TRGV5, the J gene TRGJP2. CDR3 length: 17 amino acids. The V segment lost 0 bases and the J segment 3 bases; nucleotides outside the gene matches: 10. From germline, CDR1 is VINAFY and CDR2 YDVSNSKD. CDR3 protein: CATWDRPLGGSDWIKTF. CDR3 sequence (DNA): TGTGCCACCTGGGACAGGCCGCTAGGGGGTAGTGATTGGATCAAGACGTTT.

Worth noting for this clone: The sample holds other DNA sequences that translate to the same CDR3. The rearrangement uses TRGV9 and TRGJ1 or TRGJ2. V shed 0 bases, J shed 3 bases, and the junction held 5 bases outside the gene matches. Germline V gives CDR1 GITISATS, CDR2 ISYDGTV (reference sequence). This CDR3 region has 14 residues. The CDR3 sequence: CALWEVRVYYKKLF. Written as DNA, the CDR3 is TGTGCCTTGTGGGAGGTGCGAGTTTATTATAAGAAACTCTTT.

The rearrangement links TRGV8 to TRGJ1 or TRGJ2. The V gene end was trimmed by 2 bases and the J gene end by 7 bases; junction bases not matched to a gene: 11. The germline CDR1 and CDR2 sequences are VENAVY and YDSYNSRV. There are 14 residues in the CDR3. CDR3 DNA: TGTGCCACCTGGGATAATCGGATGGGGTATAAGAAACTCTTT. This codes for CATWDNRMGYKKLF.

As regards this clone: It may be a read error: a sequence one base away is much more abundant. The identical CDR3 is also encoded by other nucleotide sequences in the sample. The chain employs TRGV2 and TRGJ1 or TRGJ2. This CDR3 is built from 12 residues. Germline V gene sequence: CDR1 EGSNGY, CDR2 YDSYNSKV. V lost 1 base, J lost 7 bases, and 4 bases stayed unmatched. CDR3 nucleotide sequence: TGTGCCACCTGGGACGGCCAATATAAGAAACTCTTT. Protein: CATWDGQYKKLF.

The chain uses TRGV4 and TRGJ1 or TRGJ2. The CDR3 consists of 14 residues. J gave up 2 bases and V 3 bases, and 7 bases lay outside the gene matches. CDR1 and CDR2 from the germline V gene are EGSTGY and YDSYTSSV. The CDR3 protein is CATWDLPHYYKKLF. DNA for the CDR3: TGTGCCACCTGGGATTTGCCCCATTATTATAAGAAACTCTTT.

For this clone: Since a much larger clone is just one base distant, this may be a read error. Other DNA sequences in this sample translate to the same CDR3. J is TRGJ1 or TRGJ2 and V is TRGV4. The CDR3 loop spans 14 amino acids. The V segment lost 1 base and the J segment 0 bases; nucleotides outside the gene matches: 3. Germline assignment: CDR1 EGSTGY and CDR2 YDSYTSSV. CDR3 loop: CATWDGANYYKKLF. CDR3 nucleotides: TGTGCCACCTGGGATGGCGCGAATTATTATAAGAAACTCTTT.

This clone was seen a handful of times. The chain couples TRGV9 to TRGJ1 or TRGJ2. Losses at the gene ends were 7 bases for V and 3 bases for J; bases not matched to a gene: 6. The CDR3 has 12 residues. The germline V gene has CDR1 GITISATS and CDR2 ISYDGTV (reference sequence). CDR3 sequence reads: CALCRGYYKKLF. The CDR3 DNA reads TGTGCCTTGTGCCGGGGTTATTATAAGAAACTCTTT.

This rearrangement joins TRGV9 to TRGJ1 or TRGJ2. The CDR3 totals 15 residues. Germline V gene lookup returns CDR1 GITISATS and CDR2 ISYDGTV (reference sequence). The V gene end was trimmed by 2 bases and the J gene end by 3 bases; junction bases not matched to a gene: 10. The CDR3 loop is CALWEAFSGYYKKLF. CDR3 nucleotides: TGTGCCTTGTGGGAGGCGTTTTCGGGTTATTATAAGAAACTCTTT.

This clone was counted a few times. The genes are TRGV2 and TRGJ1 or TRGJ2. The V gene end was trimmed by 6 bases and the J gene end by 6 bases; junction bases not matched to a gene: 11. CDR3 size: 13 residues. Germline assignment: CDR1 EGSNGY and CDR2 YDSYNSKV. Here the CDR3 reads CATWSCGCYKKLF. The CDR3 DNA sequence: TGTGCCACCTGGTCCTGCGGGTGTTATAAGAAACTCTTT.

Remarks on this clone: A read error may produce the germline difference seen at one junction end. This chain uses TRGV4 with TRGJ1 or TRGJ2. Per the germline V gene, CDR1 is EGSTGY and CDR2 is YDSYTSSV. The CDR3 has 15 residues. The CDR3 region is CATWDGPGSYYKKLF. The CDR3 DNA sequence: TGCGCCACCTGGGACGGGCCAGGGAGTTATTATAAGAAACTCTTT.

On this clone itself: Sequence at one end of the junction differs from germline and may be a read error. The same CDR3 is also encoded by other DNA sequences in this sample. The V and J genes are TRGV9 and TRGJ1 or TRGJ2. CDR3 size: 9 residues. The germline gives CDR1 GITISATS, CDR2 ISYDGTV (reference sequence). The CDR3 reads CALWVRKLF. The CDR3 DNA follows: TGCGCCTTGTGGGTCAGGAAACTCTTT.

This clone was counted a few times. A much bigger clone sits one base away, suggesting this may be a read error. V gene TRGV2 combines with J gene TRGJ1 or TRGJ2. The germline CDR1 and CDR2 sequences are EGSNGY and YDSYNSKV. CDR3 size: 13 residues. The V gene end was trimmed by 2 bases and the J gene end by 2 bases; junction bases not matched to a gene: 3. The CDR3 DNA sequence: TGTGCCACCTGGGACGTGCATTATTATAAGAAACTCTTT. Residues: CATWDVHYYKKLF.

The J gene is TRGJ1 or TRGJ2, the V gene TRGV8. The CDR3 is 11 amino acids. Trimming cost V 6 bases and J 12 bases; bases outside gene matches: 11. In germline, CDR1 is VENAVY, CDR2 YDSYNSRV. The CDR3: CATWTRSGKLF. In DNA form, the CDR3 reads TGTGCCACCTGGACCCGAAGTGGGAAACTCTTT.

This clone turned up a few times. The rearrangement uses TRGV3 and TRGJ1 or TRGJ2. V lost 0 bases, J lost 5 bases, and 10 bases stayed unmatched. This CDR3 contains 15 residues. Germline lookup yields CDR1 VTNTFY and CDR2 YDVSTARD (reference sequence). The CDR3 region is CATWDRKPQDYKKLF. The DNA of the CDR3 is TGTGCCACCTGGGACAGGAAACCCCAGGATTATAAGAAACTCTTT.

The table lists this clone with a few counts. Other DNA variants within this sample encode the same CDR3. J is TRGJ1 or TRGJ2 and V is TRGV3. Germline CDR1 VTNTFY, CDR2 YDVSTARD (reference sequence). J lost 4 bases, V lost 0 bases, and 6 bases had no gene match. The CDR3 is made up of 14 amino acids. CDR3 sequence reads: CATWDRPAYYKKLF. As DNA, the CDR3 is TGTGCCACCTGGGACAGGCCCGCGTATTATAAGAAACTCTTT.